The 32 T cell receptor beta chains below were found in one sample sequenced in a study of beta chain features in type 1 diabetes. The authors reverse transcribed all of the isolated RNA, so sequencing captured expressed TCRB transcripts. Sequencing used immunoSEQ multiplex PCR; TCRdb keeps in-frame clones, though not all of them. The repertoire includes around 40,000 clones, around 50% of them detected once, and 2% to 2.5% sits in the top ten. Sequenced sample: Tregs from blood. These receptors were collected from a woman between 18 and 30 years old in good health.

This clone was picked up a small number of times. The chain employs TRBV2 and TRBJ2-7; TRBD1 aligns across 9 bases. The CDR3 loop spans 13 amino acids. Germline values: CDR1 SNHLY, CDR2 FYNNEI. Losses at the gene ends were 7 bases for V and 6 bases for J; bases not matched to a gene: 7. DNA for the CDR3: TGTGCCAGCAATCGGGACAGGGCCTCCGAGCAGTACTTC. Protein product: CASNRDRASEQYF.

The chain's CDR3 is CATSRDARNSNQPQHF. The CDR3 bases are TGTGCCACCAGCAGAGATGCCAGAAATAGCAATCAGCCCCAGCATTTT. J is TRBJ1-5 and V is TRBV15; D gene uncertain. V dropped 0 bases and J dropped 0 bases, with 9 bases sitting between them. From germline, CDR1 is LNHNV and CDR2 YYDKDF (reference sequence). This CDR3 is built from 16 residues.

The chain couples TRBV15 to TRBJ2-3; 7 positions agree with TRBD2. Trimming took 0 bases from V and 2 from J; bases not matched to a gene: 8. Germline V gene lookup returns CDR1 LNHNV and CDR2 YYDKDF (reference sequence). This CDR3 is built from 17 residues. CDR3 in DNA: TGTGCCACCAGCAGAGATCGACTAGCAGATTACACAGATACGCAGTATTTT. Its protein product is CATSRDRLADYTDTQYF. Drawing the rest from reference TRBV15 and TRBJ2-3, the complete variable domain is DAMVIQNPRYQVTQFGKPVTLSCSQTLNHNVMYWYQQKSSQAPKLLFHYYDKDFNNEADTPDNFQSRRPNTSFCFLDIRSPGLGDTAMYLCATSRDRLADYTDTQYFGPGTRLTVL.

This clone occurred once. The chain links TRBV6-1 to TRBJ1-1, with 10 bases lining up with TRBD1. The V and J ends lost 2 bases and 11 bases, in that order; junction bases with no gene match: 8. CDR1 is MNHNS, CDR2 SASEGT, per germline. The CDR3 is 14 residues long. The CDR3 loop reads CASSESWDRGSAFF. CDR3 coding DNA: TGTGCCAGCAGTGAATCTTGGGACAGGGGTTCCGCTTTCTTT.

The chain links TRBV6-1 to TRBJ2-4; 7 nucleotides match TRBD1. V was clipped by 6 bases and J by 6 bases; unmatched bases: 5. Germline assignment: CDR1 MNHNS and CDR2 SASEGT. The CDR3 covers 13 residues. The CDR3 DNA reads as TGTGCCAGCAGCCCGGGACAGTCAAACATTCAGTACTTC. This codes for CASSPGQSNIQYF.

In DNA form, the CDR3 reads TGTGCCAGCAGGACTCCCCCCGGGGAGCTGTTTTTT. Translation: CASRTPPGELFF. This chain links TRBV27 with TRBJ2-2; D call uncertain. CDR3 length: 12 residues. Trimming cost V 6 bases and J 6 bases, with 8 bases left between them. Germline values: CDR1 MNHEY, CDR2 SMNVEV (reference sequence).

V and J are TRBV19 and TRBJ1-2, with TRBD1 identical over 8 bases. CDR1 and CDR2 (germline): LNHDA, SQIVND (reference sequence). The CDR3 has 15 amino acids. J lost 5 bases, V lost 4 bases, and 9 bases had no gene match. CDR3 DNA: TGTGCCAGTAGTACCAGGGGGCCAGGAGGATATGGCTACACCTTC. It codes for CASSTRGPGGYGYTF.

V is TRBV18 and J is TRBJ2-5; tentatively, D is TRBD2 (5 bases). The CDR3 is made up of 14 amino acids. The germline gives CDR1 KGHSH, CDR2 LQKENI. Between the trimmed V and J ends, which lost 1 base and 3 bases, there was a span of 9 bases. CDR3 protein: CASSPRLAEETQYF. The CDR3 nucleotides are TGTGCCAGCTCACCACGGCTAGCAGAAGAGACCCAGTACTTC.

This clone has just a few counts. The chain couples TRBV5-1 to TRBJ2-5; TRBD2 matches 12 bases. Unmatched junction bases numbered 5, after V lost 0 bases and J lost 2 bases. From germline, CDR1 is SGHRS and CDR2 YFSETQ. This CDR3 spans 17 amino acids. In DNA, the CDR3 is TGCGCCAGCAGCTTGGAAGGACTAGCGGGGCTTCAAGAGACCCAGTACTTC. It specifies CASSLEGLAGLQETQYF.

This clone has more than one count but fewer than ten. The rearrangement links TRBV19 to TRBJ2-7; 8 bases map to TRBD1. The germline CDR1 and CDR2 sequences are LNHDA and SQIVND (reference sequence). The CDR3 spans 14 residues. V was pared by 4 bases and J by 3 bases, with 5 bases of the junction left unmatched. The CDR3 sequence is CASSRTGKNYEQYF. CDR3 DNA: TGTGCCAGTAGTAGGACAGGGAAAAACTACGAGCAGTACTTC.

This clone was counted between two and nine times. This sequence joins TRBV10-3 and TRBJ2-7, with a tentative D call TRBD2 (6 bases). The CDR3 length is 13 residues. Per the germline V gene, CDR1 is ENHRY and CDR2 is SYGVKD. V dropped 10 bases and J dropped 1 base, with 14 bases sitting between them. The CDR3 DNA reads TGTGCCAGCCGGGACTCCCCTTCCTACGAGCAGTACTTC. This encodes CASRDSPSYEQYF.

The V and J genes are TRBV9 and TRBJ2-2, with D possibly being TRBD1 (6 bases). From germline, CDR1 is SGDLS and CDR2 YYNGEE. V was cut by 4 bases and J by 5 bases, with 21 bases left in between. The CDR3 consists of 17 residues. The CDR3 nucleotides are TGTGCCAGCAGCTTGACCCCGTCAGGGGTTAGAACCGGGGAGCTGTTTTTT. This translates into CASSLTPSGVRTGELFF. Looking up the rest from reference TRBV9 and TRBJ2-2 gives the full variable domain: DSGVTQTPKHLITATGQRVTLRCSPRSGDLSVYWYQQSLDQGLQFLIQYYNGEERAKGNILERFSAQQFPDLHSELNLSSLELGDSALYFCASSLTPSGVRTGELFFGEGSRLTVL.

V and J are TRBV6-6 and TRBJ1-2; D might be TRBD1 (6 bases). From germline, CDR1 is MNHNY and CDR2 SVGAGI (reference sequence). Trimming took 6 bases from V and 3 from J, leaving 11 bases between them. The CDR3 consists of 13 residues. The CDR3 DNA follows: TGTGCCAGCAGGGCCGGGGGGCACTATGGCTACACCTTC. Protein sequence: CASRAGGHYGYTF.

The V call is TRBV6-6, the J call TRBJ2-5; 13 nucleotides align to TRBD2. The germline V gene has CDR1 MNHNY and CDR2 SVGAGI (reference sequence). CDR3 size: 15 residues. Losses at the gene ends were 6 bases for V and 3 bases for J; bases not matched to a gene: 4. The CDR3 reads CASSLGLAGEETQYF. The CDR3, as DNA: TGTGCCAGCAGCCTCGGACTAGCGGGGGAAGAGACCCAGTACTTC.

The sample holds a few counts of this clone. The chain couples TRBV25-1 to TRBJ2-2, with a tentative D call TRBD2 (6 bases). Germline V gene data show CDR1 as MGHDK and CDR2 as SYGVNS. The ends were cut back, 4 bases at V and 8 bases at J, with 14 bases in the middle. This CDR3 is built from 14 residues. The CDR3 protein is CASSGRAGAGELFF. The DNA for the CDR3 is TGTGCCAGCAGTGGACGAGCGGGCGCGGGGGAGCTGTTTTTT.

The chain couples TRBV7-2 to TRBJ2-7; 9 nucleotides agree with TRBD1. Germline lookup yields CDR1 SGHTA and CDR2 FQGNSA. V lost 9 bases to trimming and J lost 0 bases; unmatched junction nucleotides: 15. The CDR3 is made up of 17 amino acids. CDR3 sequence reads: CASRSVVGTGFSYEQYF. The CDR3, as DNA: TGTGCCAGTAGATCAGTGGTGGGGACAGGGTTCTCCTACGAGCAGTACTTC. Variable domain in full (rest from reference TRBV7-2 and TRBJ2-7): GAGVSQSPSNKVTEKGKDVELRCDPISGHTALYWYRQSLGQGLEFLIYFQGNSAPDKSGLPSDRFSAERTGGSVSTLTIQRTQQEDSAVYLCASRSVVGTGFSYEQYFGPGTRLTVT.

This chain connects TRBV5-1 to TRBJ2-1, with D possibly being TRBD1 (5 bases). CDR1 and CDR2 from the germline V gene are SGHRS and YFSETQ. This CDR3 comprises 14 residues. The V end was cut by 0 bases, the J end by 2 bases, with 6 bases between. In DNA, the CDR3 is TGCGCCAGCAGCTTGGAACAGGCCTACAATGAGCAGTTCTTC. Translation: CASSLEQAYNEQFF.

The chain uses TRBV28 and TRBJ2-7; 7 bases agree with TRBD1. This CDR3 has 13 amino acids. CDR1 is MDHEN, CDR2 SYDVKM, per germline. Losses at the gene ends were 6 bases for V and 4 bases for J; bases not matched to a gene: 6. This CDR3 is CASRGQVRYEQYF. The CDR3 region has the DNA TGTGCCAGCAGAGGACAGGTCCGTTACGAGCAGTACTTC.

This clone was seen just once. The chain employs TRBV19 and TRBJ1-2; D is uncertain. CDR3 size: 14 residues. Germline V CDR1 and CDR2: LNHDA, SQIVND (reference sequence). Trimming took 5 bases from V and 1 from J, leaving 11 bases between them. The CDR3, as DNA: TGTGCCAGTAGTGTATGGAACTATAACTATGGCTACACCTTC. This codes for CASSVWNYNYGYTF.

The chain links TRBV6-6 to TRBJ2-3; 9 positions match TRBD1. This CDR3 has 14 residues. The germline gives CDR1 MNHNY, CDR2 SVGAGI (reference sequence). After removal of 6 bases from V and 1 base from J, the junction contained 2 bases not matched to a gene. CDR3 sequence reads: CASRRDRGTDTQYF. For the CDR3, the DNA is TGTGCCAGCAGGAGGGACAGGGGCACAGATACGCAGTATTTT.

The CDR3 nucleotides are TGTGCCAGCAGGGAGCTAAGTCGTAGGTATGGCTACACCTTC. This encodes CASRELSRRYGYTF. The chain couples TRBV28 to TRBJ1-2; D remains ambiguous. Germline V lookup: CDR1 MDHEN, CDR2 SYDVKM. V lost 6 bases, J lost 5 bases, and 16 bases lay in between. There are 14 residues in the CDR3.

This clone is a singleton in its sample. This rearrangement joins TRBV19 to TRBJ1-5; weak D call: TRBD1 (6 bases). Germline lookup yields CDR1 LNHDA and CDR2 SQIVND (reference sequence). This CDR3 is 15 amino acids long. Trimming stripped 2 bases from V and 2 bases from J, with 10 bases between. The CDR3 bases are TGTGCCAGTAGTATATCCAGACAGGGCAATCAGCCCCAGCATTTT. Its translation is CASSISRQGNQPQHF.

This clone appeared a single time. Here the CDR3 reads CASSQGPGTDYGYTF. CDR3 bases: TGCGCCAGCAGCCAAGGCCCCGGGACAGACTATGGCTACACCTTC. This chain connects TRBV4-1 to TRBJ1-2; 7 bases fit TRBD1. The CDR3 extends over 15 amino acids. V lost 1 base, J lost 3 bases, and 5 bases stayed unmatched. The germline V gene encodes CDR1 MGHRA and CDR2 YSYEKL.

The gene calls are TRBV29-1 and TRBJ1-2; the D is unclear. V was clipped by 5 bases and J by 1 base, with 11 bases between them. Germline V CDR1 and CDR2: SQVTM, ANQGSEA. The CDR3 loop spans 13 amino acids. The chain's CDR3 is CSVSLSFNYGYTF. CDR3 nucleotides: TGCAGCGTTTCCCTTAGTTTTAACTATGGCTACACCTTC.

V gene TRBV6-1 combines with J gene TRBJ2-7; 7 bases are shared with TRBD1. CDR3 length: 14 residues. Germline V CDR1 and CDR2: MNHNS, SASEGT. Trimming took 6 bases from V and 3 from J; bases not matched to a gene: 8. The CDR3 here is CASSRRTGSYEQYF. Written as DNA, the CDR3 is TGTGCCAGCAGCCGCCGGACAGGAAGCTACGAGCAGTACTTC.

The J gene is TRBJ2-4, the V gene TRBV29-1; 7 nucleotides match TRBD2. Unmatched junction bases numbered 6, after V lost 0 bases and J lost 7 bases. This CDR3 region has 14 residues. CDR1 is SQVTM and CDR2 is ANQGSEA in the germline V gene. The CDR3 DNA reads as TGCAGCGTTGAAGAGGTTCGCGGGAGCAACATTCAGTACTTC. This translates into CSVEEVRGSNIQYF. The whole variable domain, filled in from reference TRBV29-1 and TRBJ2-4, reads SAVISQKPSRDICQRGTSLTIQCQVDSQVTMMFWYRQQPGQSLTLIATANQGSEATYESGFVIDKFPISRPNLTFSTLTVSNMSPEDSSIYLCSVEEVRGSNIQYFGAGTRLSVL.

This clone came up a few times. V usage is TRBV5-1 and J usage is TRBJ2-5; the D is unclear. The germline V and J ends were trimmed by 1 base and 2 bases, with 6 bases remaining between them. Per the germline V gene, CDR1 is SGHRS and CDR2 is YFSETQ. This CDR3 is built from 13 residues. DNA of the CDR3: TGCGCCAGCAGCTTGAACTTTCAAGAGACCCAGTACTTC. It encodes CASSLNFQETQYF.

This clone was recorded a few times. The rearrangement uses TRBV5-5 and TRBJ2-7; 13 bases are a match to TRBD2. The CDR3 consists of 15 residues. The trim removed 4 bases at V and 5 bases at J, leaving 6 bases unmatched. CDR1 and CDR2 from the germline V gene are SGHKS and YYEKEE (reference sequence). The CDR3 sequence: CASSLTSGRNNEQYF. The DNA of the CDR3 is TGTGCCAGCAGCCTGACTAGCGGGAGGAACAACGAGCAGTACTTC.

This chain uses TRBV2 with TRBJ2-7; 8 bases are a match to TRBD2. Germline assignment: CDR1 SNHLY and CDR2 FYNNEI. The junction had 7 bases not matched to a gene; V was cut back by 0 bases and J by 6 bases. This CDR3 spans 15 amino acids. CDR3 in amino acids: CASSEAPLRGAEQYF. The DNA for the CDR3 is TGTGCCAGCAGTGAAGCACCCCTGCGGGGGGCCGAGCAGTACTTC. Drawing the rest from reference TRBV2 and TRBJ2-7, the complete variable domain is EPEVTQTPSHQVTQMGQEVILRCVPISNHLYFYWYRQILGQKVEFLVSFYNNEISEKSEIFDDQFSVERPDGSNFTLKIRSTKLEDSAMYFCASSEAPLRGAEQYFGPGTRLTVT.

V gene TRBV13 combines with J gene TRBJ2-1; TRBD2 aligns across 11 bases. The V and J ends lost 4 bases and 16 bases, in that order; junction bases with no gene match: 3. Germline V gives CDR1 PRHDT, CDR2 FYEKMQ (reference sequence). CDR3 length: 11 residues. The CDR3 DNA reads TGTGCCAGCAGCTCCAGACTAGCGGGATTCTTC. Encoded protein: CASSSRLAGFF.

V is TRBV7-2 and J is TRBJ2-1; 9 nucleotides align to TRBD1. The CDR3 has 19 residues. Germline CDR1 SGHTA, CDR2 FQGNSA. The V segment lost 0 bases and the J segment 2 bases; nucleotides outside the gene matches: 11. CDR3 in amino acids: CASSLAGNRGPKTYNEQFF. DNA for the CDR3: TGTGCCAGCAGCTTAGCGGGAAACAGGGGGCCAAAAACCTACAATGAGCAGTTCTTC.

The table lists this clone with a few counts. The V call is TRBV29-1, the J call TRBJ2-7, with 8 bases lining up with TRBD1. This CDR3 has 12 amino acids. Germline CDR1 reads SQVTM; CDR2 reads ANQGSEA. Trimming at V came to 5 bases and at J to 5 bases, leaving 5 bases not matched to a gene. This CDR3 reads CSVWTGLDEQYF. For the CDR3, the DNA is TGCAGCGTTTGGACAGGGCTCGACGAGCAGTACTTC.